Listed below are T cell receptor beta chains from one sample, sequenced in a study of naive and memory T cell subsets. TCRdb re-called the UMI-ligation and nested PCR reads through MiXCR, storing one row per CDR3 protein. Found here are about 150,000 distinct CDR3 sequences, over 20% of them singletons; the top ten hold roughly 0.1%. The specimen was naive CD4+ T cells from blood. The receptors were gathered from a human donor in good health. CDR3s include the opening cysteine and the closing phenylalanine or tryptophan. Fields, in order: V gene, D gene, J gene, clone size, CDR3 protein, CDR3 DNA. D genes are given only for firm matches. The listing skips clone size in some rows; elsewhere it reads once, few, many or a size class.

>TRBV29-1|NA|TRBJ2-5|few
CSVVDLEVGTQETQYF
TGCAGCGTTGTGGACCTTGAGGTGGGGACCCAAGAGACCCAGTACTTC
>TRBV29-1|NA|TRBJ2-5|NA
CSVSRGVETQYF
TGCAGCGTCTCAAGGGGTGTAGAGACCCAGTACTTC
>TRBV25-1|NA|TRBJ2-1|few
CASSGLGANNEQFF
TGTGCCAGCAGTGGGCTAGGGGCAAACAATGAGCAGTTCTTC
>TRBV6-5|TRBD1|TRBJ1-5|NA
CASRGQGSQPQHF
TGTGCCAGCAGAGGACAGGGAAGTCAGCCCCAGCATTTT
>TRBV6-5|NA|TRBJ1-3|few
CASSYSRTERLHSGNTIYF
TGTGCCAGCAGTTACTCTCGGACGGAGAGGCTTCACTCTGGAAACACCATATATTTT
>TRBV20-1|TRBD2|TRBJ2-2|NA
CSARRIRGGNTGELFF
TGCAGTGCTAGGAGAATACGGGGGGGCAACACCGGGGAGCTGTTTTTT
>TRBV5-1|NA|TRBJ2-5|NA
CASSLDGETQYF
TGCGCCAGCAGCTTGGACGGAGAGACCCAGTACTTC
>TRBV14|TRBD1|TRBJ2-5|many
CASSPDRVRAETQYF
TGTGCCAGCAGCCCGGACAGGGTTCGGGCAGAGACCCAGTACTTC
>TRBV3-1|NA|TRBJ1-3|NA
CASSQDRGNTIYF
TGTGCCAGCAGCCAAGATCGAGGAAACACCATATATTTT
>TRBV3-1|NA|TRBJ2-4|once
CASSQDEGENIQYF
TGTGCCAGCAGCCAAGATGAAGGCGAGAACATTCAGTACTTC
>TRBV14|TRBD1|TRBJ2-1|many
CASSQRTGGVDEQFF
TGTGCCAGCAGCCAAAGGACAGGGGGAGTCGATGAGCAGTTCTTC
>TRBV5-1|NA|TRBJ1-1|NA
CASSLGAGGNTEAFF
TGCGCCAGCAGCTTGGGAGCAGGTGGGAACACTGAAGCTTTCTTT
>TRBV5-1|NA|TRBJ1-6|many
CASSSEENSPLHF
TGCGCCAGCAGCAGTGAAGAAAATTCACCCCTCCACTTT
>TRBV27|NA|TRBJ2-3|few
CATKRQLGIGTDTQYF
TGTGCCACAAAGCGACAACTAGGGATTGGCACAGATACGCAGTATTTT
>TRBV13|TRBD1|TRBJ1-4|few
CASSLRTGYNEKLFF
TGTGCCAGCAGCCTAAGGACAGGGTATAATGAAAAACTGTTTTTT
>TRBV14|TRBD2|TRBJ2-1|NA
CASSHQTSGSYNEQFF
TGTGCCAGCAGCCACCAAACTAGCGGGAGTTACAATGAGCAGTTCTTC
>TRBV11-1|TRBD2|TRBJ2-1|few
CASSQVVSSGSNEQFF
TGTGCCAGCAGCCAAGTAGTTTCTAGCGGGAGCAATGAGCAGTTCTTC
>TRBV12-3/TRBV12-4|NA|TRBJ1-1|NA
CASSFGGRSTEAFF
TGTGCCAGCAGTTTTGGTGGGAGATCCACTGAAGCTTTCTTT
>TRBV6-1|TRBD1|TRBJ2-1|NA
CASSEAGTGGNEQFF
TGTGCCAGCAGTGAAGCTGGGACAGGGGGCAATGAGCAGTTCTTC
>TRBV27|NA|TRBJ1-5|NA
CASRTEDPRQPQHF
TGTGCCAGCAGAACCGAGGATCCGAGGCAGCCCCAGCATTTT
>TRBV27|NA|TRBJ1-1|NA
CARQLPNTEAFF
TGTGCCAGACAGCTACCAAACACTGAAGCTTTCTTT
>TRBV19|TRBD2|TRBJ2-1|NA
CAIRTSGRGEQFF
TGTGCCATTCGGACTAGCGGGAGAGGCGAGCAGTTCTTC
>TRBV25-1|TRBD1|TRBJ2-7|few
CASSDNRGGTYEQYF
TGTGCCAGCAGTGATAACAGGGGTGGCACCTACGAGCAGTACTTC
>TRBV3-1|NA|TRBJ1-4|NA
CASEGPDNEKLFF
TGTGCCAGTGAGGGGCCAGATAATGAAAAACTGTTTTTT
>TRBV29-1|TRBD2|TRBJ2-5|many
CSGASGSLETQYF
TGCAGCGGGGCTAGCGGGAGTTTGGAGACCCAGTACTTC
>TRBV5-6|NA|TRBJ1-1|few
CASSFGDLVNTEAFF
TGTGCCAGCAGCTTCGGGGACCTAGTGAACACTGAAGCTTTCTTT
>TRBV7-2|NA|TRBJ1-1|few
CASSLGPEVAGVGTEAFF
TGTGCCAGCAGCTTAGGACCTGAGGTGGCAGGGGTGGGGACTGAAGCTTTCTTT
>TRBV6-5|NA|TRBJ1-6|NA
CASSYARVAPVSPLHF
TGTGCCAGCAGTTACGCGAGGGTCGCGCCAGTTTCACCCCTCCACTTT
>TRBV9|NA|TRBJ1-2|few
CASSVDTGLSGYTF
TGTGCCAGCAGCGTAGATACGGGGTTAAGTGGCTACACCTTC
>TRBV18|NA|TRBJ1-5|NA
CASSPVGLGNQPQHF
TGTGCCAGCTCCCCCGTGGGGTTGGGGAATCAGCCCCAGCATTTT
>TRBV29-1|TRBD1|TRBJ2-3|NA
CSVEWYGQGVWTDTQYF
TGCAGCGTTGAATGGTATGGACAGGGGGTTTGGACAGATACGCAGTATTTT
>TRBV12-3/TRBV12-4|NA|TRBJ1-1|few
CASSPWIYGAFF
TGTGCCAGCAGCCCATGGATATACGGAGCTTTCTTT
>TRBV20-1|NA|TRBJ2-7|NA
CSATASYSYEQYF
TGCAGTGCTACCGCGAGTTACTCCTACGAGCAGTACTTC
>TRBV28|NA|TRBJ1-5|many
CASSIKGYQPQHF
TGTGCCAGCAGTATAAAGGGCTATCAGCCCCAGCATTTT
>TRBV20-1|NA|TRBJ2-1|many
CSARNNRASYNEQFF
TGCAGTGCTAGGAACAACAGGGCCTCCTACAATGAGCAGTTCTTC
>TRBV24-1|NA|TRBJ2-5|few
CATSAGRGRETQYF
TGTGCCACCAGTGCAGGCAGGGGCCGGGAGACCCAGTACTTC
>TRBV28|NA|TRBJ1-3|few
CATQSSGNTIYF
TGTGCCACCCAATCATCTGGAAACACCATATATTTT
>TRBV9|NA|TRBJ2-1|many
CASSGPPRFGSYNEQFF
TGTGCCAGCAGCGGCCCCCCCAGGTTTGGCTCCTACAATGAGCAGTTCTTC
>TRBV2|NA|TRBJ2-3|few
CASSEAQILTDTQYF
TGTGCCAGCAGTGAAGCGCAAATTCTCACAGATACGCAGTATTTT
>TRBV3-1|NA|TRBJ1-1|NA
CASSPPGGPHTEAFF
TGTGCCAGCAGCCCCCCCGGGGGGCCCCACACTGAAGCTTTCTTT
>TRBV7-2|NA|TRBJ2-2|NA
CASSLVRRLGTGELFF
TGTGCCAGCAGCTTAGTTCGGCGTCTGGGGACCGGGGAGCTGTTTTTT
>TRBV20-1|NA|TRBJ2-7|few
CSAREAFTYEQYF
TGCAGTGCTAGAGAAGCGTTTACCTACGAGCAGTACTTC
>TRBV7-2|NA|TRBJ2-1|NA
CASSLPLPGNNEQFF
TGTGCCAGCAGCCTACCCCTTCCCGGGAACAATGAGCAGTTCTTC
>TRBV6-5|TRBD1|TRBJ2-2|NA
CASSYTGAGELFF
TGTGCCAGCAGTTACACAGGGGCCGGGGAGCTGTTTTTT
>TRBV29-1|NA|TRBJ1-1|NA
CSVKTAMNTEAFF
TGCAGCGTCAAGACAGCGATGAACACTGAAGCTTTCTTT
>TRBV28|NA|TRBJ1-1|once
CASTMLIVYGAFF
TGTGCCAGCACCATGTTGATAGTATATGGAGCTTTCTTT
>TRBV11-2|TRBD1|TRBJ1-2|few
CASSLTGPNYGYTF
TGTGCCAGCAGCCTGACAGGGCCTAACTATGGCTACACCTTC
>TRBV6-1|TRBD2|TRBJ2-1|NA
CASSEGVAGGPWQFF
TGTGCCAGCAGTGAAGGGGTAGCGGGAGGGCCATGGCAGTTCTTC
>TRBV28|NA|TRBJ2-7|few
CASNRGIGAYEQYF
TGTGCCAGCAATCGGGGAATAGGGGCCTACGAGCAGTACTTC
>TRBV7-2|TRBD1|TRBJ2-1|many
CASSFLGQGTKVNEQFF
TGTGCCAGCAGCTTTCTCGGACAGGGAACCAAAGTTAATGAGCAGTTCTTC
>TRBV12-3/TRBV12-4|NA|TRBJ2-1|NA
CASSSEPGFYNEQFF
TGTGCCAGCAGTTCCGAACCGGGGTTCTACAATGAGCAGTTCTTC